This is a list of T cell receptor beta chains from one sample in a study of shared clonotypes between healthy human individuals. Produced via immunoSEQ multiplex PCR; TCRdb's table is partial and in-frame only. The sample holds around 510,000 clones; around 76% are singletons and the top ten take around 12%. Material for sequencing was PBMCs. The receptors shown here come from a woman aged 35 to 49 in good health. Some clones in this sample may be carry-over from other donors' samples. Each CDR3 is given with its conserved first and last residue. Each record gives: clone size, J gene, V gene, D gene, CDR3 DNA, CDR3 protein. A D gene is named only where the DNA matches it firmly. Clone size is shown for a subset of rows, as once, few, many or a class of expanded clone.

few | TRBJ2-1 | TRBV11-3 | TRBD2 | TGTGCCAGCAGCCAGGGAGGGAGTGATGAGCAGTTCTTC | CASSQGGSDEQFF
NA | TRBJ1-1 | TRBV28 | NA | TGTGCCAGCAGTTCGGACACCGGGATGCAAGCTTTCTTT | CASSSDTGMQAFF
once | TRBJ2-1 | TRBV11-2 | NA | TGTGCCAGCAGCAATACAGCAAGCTCCTACAATGAGCAGTTCTTC | CASSNTASSYNEQFF
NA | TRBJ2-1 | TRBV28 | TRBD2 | TGTGCCAGCACCCCAGTCGGCGCGAGCGGGAGATTCGAGCAGTTCTTC | CASTPVGASGRFEQFF
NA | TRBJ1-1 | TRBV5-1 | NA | TGCGCCAGCAGCCTGAGTGACCAATACACTGAAGCTTTCTTT | CASSLSDQYTEAFF
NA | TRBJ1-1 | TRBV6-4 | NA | TGTGCCAGCAGTAAAACAGGGAGAACTGAAGCTTTCTTT | CASSKTGRTEAFF
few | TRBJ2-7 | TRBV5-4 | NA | TGTGCCAGCAGCCCGGACACAAACAGGGCGCGCAGCGGCGAGCAGTACTTC | CASSPDTNRARSGEQYF
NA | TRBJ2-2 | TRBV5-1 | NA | TGCGCCAGCAGCTTTGGGGCTTTTGCCGGGGAGCTGTTTTTT | CASSFGAFAGELFF
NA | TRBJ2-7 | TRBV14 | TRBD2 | TGTGCCAGCAGCCGGCAGACTAGCGGATTCTACGAGCAGTACTTC | CASSRQTSGFYEQYF
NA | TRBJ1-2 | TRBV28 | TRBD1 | TGTGCCAGCAGTTTGGACAGGGATGGGGATGGCTACACCTTC | CASSLDRDGDGYTF
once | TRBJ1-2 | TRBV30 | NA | TGTGCCTGGACCGGGACGTACGAGAACTATGGCTACACCTTC | CAWTGTYENYGYTF
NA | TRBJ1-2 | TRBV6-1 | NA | TGTGCCAGCAGTGATTGGAACAGGGCGTTACCCTATGGCTACACCTTC | CASSDWNRALPYGYTF
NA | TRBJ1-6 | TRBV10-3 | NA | TGTGCCATCAGTGACTTAGGAAATTCACCCCTCCACTTT | CAISDLGNSPLHF
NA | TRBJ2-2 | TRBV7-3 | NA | TGTGCCAGCAGTCCCCCTGGGGGTTCCGGGGAGCTGTTTTTT | CASSPPGGSGELFF
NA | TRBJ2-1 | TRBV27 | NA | TGTGCCAGCAGTTTTTTGGGCGGCGGGGATGAGCAGTTCTTC | CASSFLGGGDEQFF
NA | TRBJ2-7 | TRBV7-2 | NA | TGTGCCAGCAGCCCAGAAGGACAGCCCACCTACGAGCAGTACTTC | CASSPEGQPTYEQYF
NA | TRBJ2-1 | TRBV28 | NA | TGTGCCAGCAGTTTAGGTGGGAGTCTTGATAATGAGCAGTTCTTC | CASSLGGSLDNEQFF
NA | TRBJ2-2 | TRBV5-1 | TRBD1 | TGCGCCAGCAGCTTGGCCGGGACAGCGAACACCGGGGAGCTGTTTTTT | CASSLAGTANTGELFF
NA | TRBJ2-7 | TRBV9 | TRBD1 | TGTGCCAGCAGCGTGGAGGGGACAGGCTCCTACGAGCAGTACTTC | CASSVEGTGSYEQYF
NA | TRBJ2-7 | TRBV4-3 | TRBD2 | TGCGCCAGCAGCCAGGGACTAGTGGGCTCATCTTCCTACGAGCAGTACTTC | CASSQGLVGSSSYEQYF
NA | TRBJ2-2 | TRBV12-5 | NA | TGTGCTAGTGCCTCCGTGGGCACCGGGGAGCTGTTTTTT | CASASVGTGELFF